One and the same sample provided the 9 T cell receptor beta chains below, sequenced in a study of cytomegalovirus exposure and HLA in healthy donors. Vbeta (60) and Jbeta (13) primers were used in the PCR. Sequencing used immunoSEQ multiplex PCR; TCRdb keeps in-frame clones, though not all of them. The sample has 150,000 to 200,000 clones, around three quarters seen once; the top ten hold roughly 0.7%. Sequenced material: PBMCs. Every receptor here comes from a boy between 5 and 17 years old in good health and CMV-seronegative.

Here the CDR3 reads CASSFSDIRNYGYTF. CDR3 nucleotide sequence: TGTGCCAGCAGCTTTTCGGACATCCGAAACTATGGCTACACCTTC. The rearrangement links TRBV5-4 to TRBJ1-2; weak D call: TRBD1 (5 bases). The V gene's germline CDR1 is SGHNT and CDR2 YYREEE (reference sequence). V dropped 2 bases and J dropped 2 bases, with 13 bases sitting between them. The CDR3 contains 15 residues.

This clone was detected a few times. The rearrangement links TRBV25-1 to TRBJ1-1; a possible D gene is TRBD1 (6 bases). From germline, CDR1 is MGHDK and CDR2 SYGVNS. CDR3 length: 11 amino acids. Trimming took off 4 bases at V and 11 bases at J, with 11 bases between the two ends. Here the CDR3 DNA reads TGTGCCAGCAGTGCGGGGGGGGCGGCTTTCTTT. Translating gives CASSAGGAAFF.

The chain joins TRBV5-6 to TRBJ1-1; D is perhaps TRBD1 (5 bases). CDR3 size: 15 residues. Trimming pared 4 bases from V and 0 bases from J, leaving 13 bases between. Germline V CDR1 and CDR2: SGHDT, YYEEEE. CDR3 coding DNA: TGTGCCAGCAGCGATAGCCAGGGTATGAACACTGAAGCTTTCTTT. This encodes CASSDSQGMNTEAFF.

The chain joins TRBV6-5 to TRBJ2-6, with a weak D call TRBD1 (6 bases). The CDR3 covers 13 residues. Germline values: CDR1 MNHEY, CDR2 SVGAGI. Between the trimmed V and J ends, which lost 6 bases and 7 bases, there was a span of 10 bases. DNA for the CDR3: TGTGCCAGCAGAAGACAGGCAGCCAACGTCCTGACTTTC. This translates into CASRRQAANVLTF.

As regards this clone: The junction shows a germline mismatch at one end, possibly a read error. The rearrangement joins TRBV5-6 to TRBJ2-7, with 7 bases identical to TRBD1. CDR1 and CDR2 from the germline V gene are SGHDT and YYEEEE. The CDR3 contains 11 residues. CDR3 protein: CASSTRTGSDF. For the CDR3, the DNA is TGTGCCAGCAGCACCAGGACAGGTAGCGACTTC.

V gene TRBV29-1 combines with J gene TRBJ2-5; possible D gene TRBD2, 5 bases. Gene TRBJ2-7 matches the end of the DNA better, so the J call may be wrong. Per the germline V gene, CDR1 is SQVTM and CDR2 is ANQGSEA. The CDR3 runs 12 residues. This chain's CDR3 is CSVSGRNYEQYF. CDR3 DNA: TGCAGCGTAAGCGGACGGAACTACGAGCAGTACTTC.

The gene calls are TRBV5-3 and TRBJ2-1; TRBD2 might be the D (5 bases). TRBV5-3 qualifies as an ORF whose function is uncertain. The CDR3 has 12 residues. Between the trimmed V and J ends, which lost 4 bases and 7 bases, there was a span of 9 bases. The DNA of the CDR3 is TGTGCCAGAAGCCCAACGGGGAATGAGCAGTTCTTC. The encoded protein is CARSPTGNEQFF.

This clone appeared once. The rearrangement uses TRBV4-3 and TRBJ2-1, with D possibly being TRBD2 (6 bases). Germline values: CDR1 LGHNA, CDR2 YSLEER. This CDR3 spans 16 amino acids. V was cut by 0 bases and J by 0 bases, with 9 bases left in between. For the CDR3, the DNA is TGCGCCAGCAGCCAAGACCGGGGGAGCTCCTACAATGAGCAGTTCTTC. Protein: CASSQDRGSSYNEQFF.

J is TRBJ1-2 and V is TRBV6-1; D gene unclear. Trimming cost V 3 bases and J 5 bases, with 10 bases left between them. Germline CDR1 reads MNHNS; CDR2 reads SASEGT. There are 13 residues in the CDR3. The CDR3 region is CASSDYSGYGYTF. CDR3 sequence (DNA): TGTGCCAGCAGTGACTATAGCGGTTATGGCTACACCTTC.